The clone carrying this TCR beta chain was counted between two and nine times. What it binds is unknown. Germline V gene lookup returns CDR1 SEHNR and CDR2 FQNEAQ (reference sequence). This CDR3 spans 17 amino acids. The V end was cut by 5 bases, the J end by 0 bases, with 16 bases between. These data are taken from a study of liver allograft versus peripheral blood T cells. For the study at large: Within transplanted livers, the T cell receptor repertoires were examined and compared against the repertoires present in the peripheral blood of liver transplant recipients. Study results and limitations: As reported, T cell receptor repertoires inside liver allografts differed from those present in peripheral blood.

Each CDR3 protein gets one entry after TCRdb re-called the reads with MiXCR. Seen here are around 9,000 distinct CDR3 sequences, about 20% observed once, and the top ten hold under 30%. This clonotype originated in a human patient who had a liver transplant. Certain T cells may be donor cells from the graft. This sequence joins TRBV7-9 and TRBJ1-4, with D unclear. In nucleotides, the CDR3 is TGTGCCAGCAGCACCCGAAAGTATGGGGCAACTAATGAAAAACTGTTTTTT. Translated, it gives CASSTRKYGATNEKLFF.